This entry concerns a single T cell receptor (beta chain). This sample was included in a study of blood T cell repertoires in COVID-19. Study background: From the United States, Italy and Spain came samples of acute and convalescent COVID-19. PBMCs, B-cell-depleted T cells, or T cells were the source of the cDNA or gDNA that made up the material.

In the original workflow: Reference gene primer amplification gave nucleated cell count estimates. Assay: immunoSEQ multiplex PCR; the TCRdb copy retains only in-frame clones and omits some. V, J and clone size were drawn from that table, and D and trimming were deduced from the DNA. There are around 200,000 clones in the sample; around four fifths occur only once, and about 9% lies in the top ten. The clonotype originates from a man between 40 and 49 years old with active or convalescent COVID-19. The specimen sequenced was peripheral blood.

The CDR3 nucleotides are TGCGCCAGCAGCTTGGGTACAGGGGGCGCAGGGGAGACCCAGTACTTC. It codes for CASSLGTGGAGETQYF. V is TRBV5-1 and J is TRBJ2-5, with 9 bases fitting TRBD1. In germline, CDR1 is SGHRS, CDR2 YFSETQ. The CDR3 spans 16 residues. V trimming: 0 bases; J trimming: 5 bases; junction bases outside the gene matches: 8.